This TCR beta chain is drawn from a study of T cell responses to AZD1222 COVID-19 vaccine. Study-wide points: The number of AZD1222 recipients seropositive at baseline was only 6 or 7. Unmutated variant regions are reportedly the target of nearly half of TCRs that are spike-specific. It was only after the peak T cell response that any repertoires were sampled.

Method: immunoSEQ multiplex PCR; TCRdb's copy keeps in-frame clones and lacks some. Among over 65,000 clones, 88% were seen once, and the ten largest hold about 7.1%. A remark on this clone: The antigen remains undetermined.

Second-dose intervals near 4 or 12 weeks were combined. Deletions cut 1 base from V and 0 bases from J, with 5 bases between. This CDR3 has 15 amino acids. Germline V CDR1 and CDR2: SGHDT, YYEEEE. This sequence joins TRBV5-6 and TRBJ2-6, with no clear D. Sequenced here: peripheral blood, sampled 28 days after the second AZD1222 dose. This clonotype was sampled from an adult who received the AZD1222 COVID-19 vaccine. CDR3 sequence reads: CASSLTRSGANVLTF. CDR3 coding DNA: TGTGCCAGCAGCTTGACCCGCTCTGGGGCCAACGTCCTGACTTTC.